A selection of T cell receptor beta chains follows, all from one sample in a study of control samples from healthy donors and cancer patients. Profiled with immunoSEQ multiplex PCR; TCRdb holds only in-frame clones, not every one. The repertoire holds 190,000 or so clones, 85% to 95% seen once, with 1.4% to 1.5% in the top ten. Input material: blood. The receptors stem from a man younger than 35 in good health. Both conserved end residues are part of each CDR3. The D gene is left open where the match is weak. Size is stated for part of the rows, as once, few or many counts, or as a class when the clone is expanded.

size: NA
D: TRBD1
V: TRBV30
CDR3: CAWSVLTGNYGYTF

size: NA
D: NA
V: TRBV15
CDR3: CATSSYSTPGEKLFF

size: NA
D: TRBD1
V: TRBV2
CDR3: CASSLPGQDRSYGYTF

size: NA
D: TRBD1
V: TRBV5-6
CDR3: CASSLSGGGSGANVLTF

size: NA
D: NA
V: TRBV5-1
CDR3: CASRVQGGSGNTIYF

size: NA
D: NA
V: TRBV21-1
CDR3: CATGEEDTGPTDTQYF

size: NA
D: NA
V: TRBV2
CDR3: CASRPRGERVNTIYF

size: NA
D: TRBD1
V: TRBV19
CDR3: CASSTTLDRAPGYTF

size: NA
D: NA
V: TRBV5-1
CDR3: CASSLRGSSTDTQYF

size: NA
D: TRBD1
V: TRBV24-1
CDR3: CATEGTGDNEQFF

size: NA
D: TRBD2
V: TRBV9
CDR3: CASSVELAGTAQYF

size: once
D: NA
V: TRBV7-6
CDR3: CASSLARQDGDTQYF

size: NA
D: NA
V: TRBV7-3
CDR3: CASSLYAGAQNIQYF

size: NA
D: NA
V: TRBV5-1
CDR3: CASSGGATEAFF

size: NA
D: TRBD1
V: TRBV2
CDR3: CASRNPGQGNYGYTF

size: NA
D: NA
V: TRBV21-1
CDR3: CASSKVADSTDTQYF

size: NA
D: TRBD1
V: TRBV24-1
CDR3: CATSDFRDRASEGSYEQYF

size: NA
D: TRBD1
V: TRBV5-8
CDR3: CASSYGQGGNQPQHF

size: NA
D: TRBD2
V: TRBV5-5
CDR3: CASSRIAGTRRDTQYF

size: NA
D: NA
V: TRBV30
CDR3: CASSVSSSYEQYF

size: NA
D: NA
V: TRBV28
CDR3: CASSLSGTIFEAFF

size: NA
D: NA
V: TRBV2
CDR3: CASIRRRSATNEKLFF

size: NA
D: TRBD1
V: TRBV5-1
CDR3: CASSLVQGATTEAFF

size: NA
D: TRBD1
V: TRBV2
CDR3: CASSDRGTASNQPQHF

size: NA
D: TRBD1
V: TRBV28
CDR3: CASSSRTGGQRGPQHF

size: NA
D: NA
V: TRBV27
CDR3: CASSLSQYSGANVLTF

size: NA
D: TRBD1
V: TRBV29-1
CDR3: CSALRTGGDEQYF

size: NA
D: NA
V: TRBV6-5
CDR3: CASRLTNSGNTIYF

size: NA
D: TRBD1
V: TRBV5-6
CDR3: CASSLEYRTGVSGANVLTF

size: NA
D: NA
V: TRBV21-1
CDR3: CASAAPRDRGYEQYF

size: NA
D: NA
V: TRBV5-6
CDR3: CASSLARATSQPQHF

size: NA
D: TRBD2
V: TRBV5-1
CDR3: CASRGTSGPYEQYF

size: NA
D: NA
V: TRBV3-1/TRBV3-2
CDR3: CASSYRSEAFF

size: NA
D: NA
V: TRBV15
CDR3: CATSMGDQPQHF

size: NA
D: NA
V: TRBV24-1
CDR3: CATSDPTVPYEQYF

size: once
D: TRBD2
V: TRBV4-1
CDR3: CASSRRLAGGLNEQFF

size: NA
D: NA
V: TRBV7-2
CDR3: CASSLTVNTEAFF

size: NA
D: NA
V: TRBV5-1
CDR3: CASSSGQTSPYNEQFF

size: NA
D: NA
V: TRBV21-1
CDR3: CASSKGGGKSKEGGYTF

size: NA
D: NA
V: TRBV5-1
CDR3: CASSLDLGAYEQYF

size: NA
D: TRBD1
V: TRBV5-1
CDR3: CASRTGTGEEKLFF

size: NA
D: TRBD2
V: TRBV9
CDR3: CASSLGLAGGQFITGELFF